These T cell receptor beta chains were read from a single sample in a study of T cells in Graves' hyperthyroidism and ophthalmopathy. TCRdb redid the calling of the multiplex PCR reads with MiXCR, one entry per CDR3 protein. Found here are 93,000 or so distinct CDR3 sequences, about 50% of them singletons; the top ten hold roughly 25%. The sample was blood. The origin of the receptors is a man aged 40-49 years with Graves' hyperthyroidism. Both conserved end residues are part of each CDR3. A D gene is named only where the DNA matches it firmly. Expanded clones get a size class; other rows say once, few or many, or leave the size out.

clone size,V gene,D gene,J gene,CDR3 protein,CDR3 DNA
many,TRBV19,TRBD2,TRBJ2-2,CASSPGLADLTGELFF,TGTGCCAGTAGCCCCGGACTAGCGGATCTCACCGGGGAGCTGTTTTTT
many,TRBV2,.,TRBJ1-5,CASSEEENYSNQPQHF,TGTGCCAGCAGTGAAGAAGAGAATTATAGCAATCAGCCCCAGCATTTT
.,TRBV24-1,.,TRBJ1-5,CATSDSGPQETQHF,TGTGCCACCAGTGATTCCGGGCCCCAAGAGACCCAGCATTTT
.,TRBV2,TRBD2,TRBJ2-1,CASSALAGGPGWDEQFF,TGTGCCAGCAGTGCACTAGCGGGAGGGCCGGGGTGGGATGAGCAGTTCTTC
.,TRBV2,TRBD2,TRBJ2-1,CASRELGLAMYNEQFF,TGTGCCAGCAGGGAACTGGGACTAGCGATGTACAATGAGCAGTTCTTC
.,TRBV20-1,.,TRBJ2-2,CSARDWGSGTGELFF,TGCAGTGCTAGAGATTGGGGGAGTGGGACCGGGGAGCTGTTTTTT
few,TRBV27,.,TRBJ2-7,CASKKDTVSYEQYF,TGTGCCAGCAAAAAAGACACTGTCTCCTACGAGCAGTACTTC
many,TRBV24-1,.,TRBJ2-5,CATSDWTAQETQYF,TGTGCCACCAGTGATTGGACAGCCCAAGAGACCCAGTACTTC
many,TRBV6-4,TRBD1,TRBJ2-1,CASSDSDRGVNEQFF,TGTGCCAGCAGTGACTCGGACAGGGGGGTAAATGAGCAGTTCTTC
.,TRBV6-5,TRBD1,TRBJ1-1,CASSYGTGGGTEAFF,TGTGCCAGCAGTTACGGGACAGGGGGAGGGACTGAAGCTTTCTTT
many,TRBV5-4,TRBD1,TRBJ2-5,CASSLPHTGVQYF,TGTGCCAGCAGCTTGCCCCACACAGGGGTCCAGTACTTC
.,TRBV20-1,.,TRBJ1-1,CSARDHYRIATNEAFF,TGCAGTGCTAGAGATCACTACAGAATAGCAACTAATGAAGCTTTCTTT
many,TRBV5-1,TRBD2,TRBJ2-5,CASSFSGSQETQYF,TGCGCCAGCAGCTTTAGCGGGAGTCAAGAGACCCAGTACTTC
many,TRBV20-1,TRBD1,TRBJ1-1,CSARKGTVFIEAFF,TGCAGTGCTAGAAAAGGGACAGTTTTCATTGAAGCTTTCTTT
many,TRBV7-2,.,TRBJ2-3,CASSLEGSSTDTQYF,TGTGCCAGCAGCTTAGAAGGGAGTAGCACAGATACGCAGTATTTT
many,TRBV5-6,.,TRBJ2-7,CASSLVGVGEQYF,TGTGCCAGCAGCTTGGTTGGGGTGGGGGAGCAGTACTTC
.,TRBV20-1,.,TRBJ1-6,CSAGKKSAGLRIHF,TGCAGTGCTGGAAAGAAGTCGGCGGGACTAAGGATCCACTTT
.,TRBV7-9,.,TRBJ2-1,CASSSDSSYNEQFF,TGTGCCAGCAGCTCGGACAGCTCCTACAATGAGCAGTTCTTC
few,TRBV30,.,TRBJ1-5,CAWSTGGPQHF,TGTGCCTGGAGTACAGGAGGGCCCCAGCATTTT
many,TRBV7-2,TRBD2,TRBJ2-3,CASSLLAGGTDTQYF,TGTGCCAGCAGTCTCCTAGCGGGAGGCACAGATACGCAGTATTTT
few,TRBV18,.,TRBJ1-2,CASSRSGRGYTF,TGTGCCAGCTCACGGTCTGGGCGAGGCTACACCTTC
.,TRBV4-2,.,TRBJ2-5,CASSQEPVQETQYF,TGTGCCAGCAGCCAAGAGCCGGTACAAGAGACCCAGTACTTC
many,TRBV20-1,TRBD1,TRBJ2-7,CSATPAGTGGTYEQYF,TGCAGTGCTACACCAGCCGGGACAGGGGGTACCTACGAGCAGTACTTC
.,TRBV7-2,.,TRBJ2-2,CACSLGENTRELFF,TGTGCCTGCAGCTTAGGGGAAAACACCCGGGAGCTGTTTTTT
many,TRBV7-8,.,TRBJ2-6,CASSLVWLGASSGANVLTF,TGTGCCAGCAGCTTAGTGTGGCTAGGGGCAAGCTCTGGGGCCAACGTCCTGACTTTC
.,TRBV20-1,.,TRBJ2-4,CSAGRPLAKNIQYF,TGCAGTGCTGGGCGGCCCCTAGCCAAAAACATTCAGTACTTC
.,TRBV5-1,TRBD1,TRBJ2-5,CASSLVQGGQETQYF,TGCGCCAGCAGCTTGGTACAGGGGGGACAAGAGACCCAGTACTTC
.,TRBV11-1,TRBD1,TRBJ1-6,CASSGGGQGQNSPLHF,TGTGCCAGCTCGGGGGGGGGACAGGGCCAGAATTCACCCCTCCACTTT
many,TRBV7-2,.,TRBJ2-5,CASSLRGETQYF,TGTGCCAGCAGCTTGAGAGGGGAGACCCAGTACTTC
.,TRBV14,.,TRBJ1-2,CASSQSDKANYGYTF,TGTGCCAGCAGCCAATCAGACAAAGCTAACTATGGCTACACCTTC
.,TRBV6-6,TRBD1,TRBJ1-4,CASRTGQGAREKLFF,TGTGCCAGCAGGACCGGACAGGGGGCCCGTGAAAAACTGTTTTTT
many,TRBV11-2,.,TRBJ2-1,CASSPPSGLSYNEQFF,TGTGCCAGCAGCCCCCCAAGCGGACTCTCCTACAATGAGCAGTTCTTC
many,TRBV9,.,TRBJ1-2,CASSAPLGGGYTF,TGTGCCAGCAGCGCCCCGCTTGGGGGTGGCTACACCTTC
.,TRBV7-7,.,TRBJ1-2,CASSLGAGNYGYTF,TGTGCCAGCAGCTTAGGTGCGGGAAACTATGGCTACACCTTC
.,TRBV20-1,.,TRBJ1-1,CSASRGRGDEAFF,TGCAGTGCTAGTAGGGGGAGGGGGGATGAAGCTTTCTTT
many,TRBV12-3/TRBV12-4,.,TRBJ1-1,CASSSGRNTEAFF,TGTGCCAGCAGTTCGGGGCGGAACACTGAAGCTTTCTTT
many,TRBV7-3,TRBD2,TRBJ2-7,CASSFRGRNEQYF,TGTGCCAGCAGCTTCCGCGGGAGGAACGAGCAGTACTTC
many,TRBV7-9,TRBD1,TRBJ2-2,CASSGPGTGGTGELFF,TGTGCCAGCAGTGGACCCGGGACAGGGGGCACCGGGGAGCTGTTTTTT
.,TRBV15,.,TRBJ2-5,CATSREGQETQYF,TGTGCCACCAGCAGAGAAGGCCAAGAGACCCAGTACTTC
.,TRBV19,.,TRBJ2-1,CASSSQTTFDEQFF,TGTGCCAGTAGTTCTCAGACCACCTTCGATGAGCAGTTCTTC